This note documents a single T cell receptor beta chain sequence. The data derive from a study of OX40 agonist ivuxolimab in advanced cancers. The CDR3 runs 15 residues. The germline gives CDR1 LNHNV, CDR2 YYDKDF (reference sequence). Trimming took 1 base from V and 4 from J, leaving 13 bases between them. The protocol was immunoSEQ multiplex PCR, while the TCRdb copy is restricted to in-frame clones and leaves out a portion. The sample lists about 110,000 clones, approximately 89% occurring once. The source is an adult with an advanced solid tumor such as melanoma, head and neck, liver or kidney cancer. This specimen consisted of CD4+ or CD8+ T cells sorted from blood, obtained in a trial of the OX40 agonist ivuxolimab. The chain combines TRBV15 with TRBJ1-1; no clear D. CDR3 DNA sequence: TGTGCCACCAGCAGAGTGCAGGCAGGCGGCACTGAAGCTTTCTTT. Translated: CATSRVQAGGTEAFF.